A single sample is the source of the 23 T cell receptor beta chains below, sequenced in a study of siplizumab effects on memory and regulatory T cells. Clones were read by immunoSEQ multiplex PCR, and TCRdb kept only the in-frame ones, dropping some. The table includes fewer than 120,000 clones, about nine tenths detected once. The sequenced material came from CD4+ T cells sorted from blood. These receptors originate from a human donor in good health.

As DNA, the CDR3 is TGTGCCAGCAGTGACAGGGGAACGCGTGGCTACACCTTC. This gives the protein CASSDRGTRGYTF. The V call is TRBV6-1, the J call TRBJ1-2; a possible D gene is TRBD1 (6 bases). Per germline, CDR1 MNHNS and CDR2 SASEGT. Trimming pared 3 bases from V and 7 bases from J, leaving 12 bases between. The CDR3 has 13 amino acids.

In its sample, this clone was seen once. The chain uses TRBV6-1 and TRBJ2-2; TRBD1 is a possible D gene (5 bases). This CDR3 region has 14 residues. Germline V lookup: CDR1 MNHNS, CDR2 SASEGT. The ends were cut back, 7 bases at V and 0 bases at J, with 9 bases in the middle. CDR3: CASIQGTNTGELFF. Written as DNA, the CDR3 is TGTGCCAGCATCCAGGGTACGAACACCGGGGAGCTGTTTTTT.

This clone was observed a single time. In nucleotides, the CDR3 is TGTGCCAGCAGCCAAGATTCTTTCCGGCCAGGTTTGGGCTACGAGCAGTACTTC. Protein product: CASSQDSFRPGLGYEQYF. J is TRBJ2-7 and V is TRBV14; no reliable D call. The CDR3 extends over 18 amino acids. Trimming shortened V by 0 bases and J by 3 bases, and 21 bases separated the two germline ends. The germline CDR1 and CDR2 sequences are SGHDN and FVKESK.

This clone was found once. J is TRBJ1-1 and V is TRBV6-1; perhaps TRBD1 as D (6 bases). CDR3 length: 13 amino acids. V shed 7 bases and J shed 4 bases, with 13 bases lying between them. CDR1 is MNHNS and CDR2 is SASEGT in the germline V gene. CDR3 DNA: TGTGCCAGCAACGTCAGGGGAAGCACTGAAGCTTTCTTT. Translating gives CASNVRGSTEAFF.

There are a few counts of this clone. This chain joins TRBV2 and TRBJ1-2, with TRBD1 identical over 7 bases. Germline trimming cut 6 bases from V and 5 bases from J; bases unmatched to any gene: 15. Germline CDR1 is SNHLY and CDR2 is FYNNEI. The CDR3 runs 16 residues. The CDR3 is CASRDRQRTGKYGYTF. In nucleotides, the CDR3 is TGTGCCAGCAGAGACCGACAAAGGACAGGCAAATATGGCTACACCTTC. The full variable domain, in which reference TRBV2 and TRBJ1-2 provide the parts outside the CDR3, is EPEVTQTPSHQVTQMGQEVILRCVPISNHLYFYWYRQILGQKVEFLVSFYNNEISEKSEIFDDQFSVERPDGSNFTLKIRSTKLEDSAMYFCASRDRQRTGKYGYTFGSGTRLTVV.

The gene calls are TRBV15 and TRBJ1-5; D may be TRBD1 (5 bases). The CDR3 extends over 14 amino acids. V gave up 4 bases and J gave up 8 bases, with 15 bases separating them. Germline CDR1 and CDR2: LNHNV and YYDKDF (reference sequence). The DNA of the CDR3 is TGTGCCACCAGCATGGGGATGGGGGGGGAGCCCCAGCATTTT. As protein: CATSMGMGGEPQHF.

The V and J genes are TRBV19 and TRBJ2-7, with a tentative D call TRBD1 (5 bases). Per germline, CDR1 LNHDA and CDR2 SQIVND (reference sequence). CDR3 length: 15 residues. V lost 4 bases, J lost 0 bases, and 13 bases lay in between. The CDR3 DNA reads TGTGCCAGTAGTACCCGAGACAGTAGCTCCTACGAGCAGTACTTC. It is translated as CASSTRDSSSYEQYF.

CDR3 DNA sequence: TGTGCCAGCAGACGCGGGGTTGACTATGGCTACACCTTC. Its protein is CASRRGVDYGYTF. V and J are TRBV2 and TRBJ1-2; D unresolved. The CDR3 loop spans 13 amino acids. Germline CDR1 SNHLY, CDR2 FYNNEI. V was pared by 6 bases and J by 3 bases, with 11 bases between.

This clone has only one observation. The chain recombines TRBV6-1 with TRBJ1-2, with TRBD1 matching over 10 bases. J lost 4 bases, V lost 6 bases, and 8 bases had no gene match. From germline, CDR1 is MNHNS and CDR2 SASEGT. The CDR3 loop spans 15 amino acids. The CDR3 here is CASRETGGTGYGYTF. The CDR3 coding sequence is TGTGCCAGCAGGGAGACAGGGGGCACCGGCTATGGCTACACCTTC.

Here the CDR3 DNA reads TGTGCCAGTAGTATTCTAGCAGGAGATACGCAGTATTTT. As protein: CASSILAGDTQYF. The chain recombines TRBV19 with TRBJ2-3, with a tentative D call TRBD2 (5 bases). This CDR3 has 13 amino acids. V was trimmed by 3 bases and J by 5 bases, leaving 9 bases between them. In germline, CDR1 is LNHDA, CDR2 SQIVND (reference sequence).

J is TRBJ2-3 and V is TRBV2; 10 positions agree with TRBD2. J gave up 4 bases and V 5 bases, and 3 bases lay outside the gene matches. CDR3 length: 14 residues. Per the germline V gene, CDR1 is SNHLY and CDR2 is FYNNEI. This chain's CDR3 is CASSLSGGADTQYF. Here the CDR3 DNA reads TGTGCCAGCAGTTTGAGCGGGGGGGCAGATACGCAGTATTTT.

The rearrangement uses TRBV6-5 and TRBJ2-7; possibly TRBD1 for D (5 bases). From germline, CDR1 is MNHEY and CDR2 SVGAGI. Trimming took off 2 bases at V and 6 bases at J, with 11 bases between the two ends. The CDR3 is 13 residues long. The CDR3 is CASSYAGISEQYF. For the CDR3, the DNA is TGTGCCAGCAGTTACGCAGGGATAAGCGAGCAGTACTTC.

The genes are TRBV18 and TRBJ2-5; D might be TRBD1 (6 bases). CDR1 is KGHSH, CDR2 LQKENI, per germline. CDR3 length: 14 amino acids. The V end lost 2 bases, the J end lost 2 bases, and 9 bases lay between the germline ends. The CDR3 loop is CASSPIDRQETQYF. In DNA, the CDR3 is TGTGCCAGCTCACCAATCGACAGGCAAGAGACCCAGTACTTC.

The rearrangement links TRBV4-2 to TRBJ1-5; D is perhaps TRBD1 (5 bases). Germline values: CDR1 LGHNA, CDR2 YNFKEQ. The CDR3 runs 16 residues. Trimming stripped 4 bases from V and 0 bases from J, with 13 bases between. The CDR3 spells CASSPRGGDSNQPQHF. The CDR3 DNA reads TGTGCCAGCAGCCCCCGGGGGGGGGATAGCAATCAGCCCCAGCATTTT.

J is TRBJ1-1 and V is TRBV2; D is unresolved. This CDR3 region has 11 residues. V lost 4 bases to trimming and J lost 7 bases, with 7 bases between them. CDR1 is SNHLY and CDR2 is FYNNEI in the germline V gene. CDR3 in DNA: TGTGCCAGCAGTGGCTACCTTGAAGCTTTCTTT. Translated, it gives CASSGYLEAFF.

The CDR3 DNA follows: TGTGCCAGCAGCTCCGGGACAGCTAATTCACCCCTCCACTTT. Its protein product is CASSSGTANSPLHF. The V gene is TRBV11-3, the J gene TRBJ1-6; 7 bases fit TRBD1. In germline, CDR1 is SGHNT, CDR2 YENEEA. The CDR3 has 14 residues. The ends lost 4 bases at V and 6 bases at J; junction bases unmatched: 3.

The CDR3 loop is CASSLGQGGEPQHF. CDR3 DNA: TGCGCCAGCAGCTTGGGTCAGGGAGGGGAGCCCCAGCATTTT. The chain carries TRBV5-1 and TRBJ1-5; D perhaps matches TRBD1 (5 bases). The V gene's germline CDR1 is SGHRS and CDR2 YFSETQ. V was shortened by 0 bases and J by 8 bases, with 12 bases between the two germline ends. This CDR3 comprises 14 residues.

The chain has TRBV4-1 and TRBJ2-5; the D is unclear. This CDR3 contains 15 residues. V shed 3 bases and J shed 4 bases, with 15 bases lying between them. Germline-derived CDR1 and CDR2 are MGHRA and YSYEKL. This chain's CDR3 is CASSQGKAGLETQYF. CDR3 coding DNA: TGCGCCAGCAGCCAGGGGAAGGCCGGGCTAGAGACCCAGTACTTC.

The chain is built from TRBV6-1 and TRBJ2-4; D call uncertain. CDR3 length: 15 residues. Trimming removed 4 bases from V and 0 bases from J, with 10 bases in between. From germline, CDR1 is MNHNS and CDR2 SASEGT. In nucleotides, the CDR3 is TGTGCCAGCAGTGTGTTCAGTCAAGCCAAAAACATTCAGTACTTC. It encodes CASSVFSQAKNIQYF.

J is TRBJ1-2 and V is TRBV18; D possibly corresponds to TRBD1 (6 bases). V was cut by 4 bases and J by 4 bases, with 16 bases left in between. From germline, CDR1 is KGHSH and CDR2 LQKENI. The CDR3 loop spans 15 amino acids. CDR3 residues: CASSLQQQGIYGYTF. The CDR3 region has the DNA TGTGCCAGCTCACTACAGCAACAGGGAATCTATGGCTACACCTTC. Full variable domain (missing parts from reference TRBV18 and TRBJ1-2): NAGVMQNPRHLVRRRGQEARLRCSPMKGHSHVYWYRQLPEEGLKFMVYLQKENIIDESGMPKERFSAEFPKEGPSILRIQQVVRGDSAAYFCASSLQQQGIYGYTFGSGTRLTVV.

The chain couples TRBV6-5 to TRBJ2-7; tentatively, D is TRBD1 (6 bases). The CDR3 consists of 16 residues. V gave up 0 bases and J gave up 3 bases, with 15 bases separating them. Germline values: CDR1 MNHEY, CDR2 SVGAGI. The CDR3 is CASSYSRGISGYEQYF. Written as DNA, the CDR3 is TGTGCCAGCAGTTACTCGAGGGGGATATCAGGCTACGAGCAGTACTTC.

This clone was picked up a small number of times. V and J are TRBV6-6 and TRBJ1-5, with 9 bases lining up with TRBD1. With 6 bases clipped from V and 7 bases from J, the junction kept 7 bases outside the gene matches. CDR3 size: 14 residues. CDR1 MNHNY and CDR2 SVGAGI come from the germline V gene (reference sequence). Written as DNA, the CDR3 is TGTGCCAGCAGCCCGACAGGGGGAGAGCAGCCCCAGCATTTT. This gives the protein CASSPTGGEQPQHF.

The chain uses TRBV7-9 and TRBJ2-5; D is perhaps TRBD1 (5 bases). Germline CDR1 is SEHNR and CDR2 is FQNEAQ (reference sequence). CDR3 size: 15 residues. V was pared by 4 bases and J by 2 bases, with 14 bases between. In DNA form, the CDR3 reads TGTGCCAGCAGCTCAGGACACGCATTACAAGAGACCCAGTACTTC. It codes for CASSSGHALQETQYF.